This T cell receptor beta chain was captured in a study of cytomegalovirus exposure and HLA in healthy donors. Whole-study results and caveats: TCR association rates varied by HLA locus in a later analysis, with DRB1 highest and HLA-C lowest.

In the PCR, 60 Vbeta and 13 Jbeta primers were used. Original data processing: In a later analysis, around 12 million of some 80 million unique beta chains occurred in at least two donors. TCRdb's table, derived via immunoSEQ multiplex PCR, lists solely in-frame clones and lacks some. Clonal size and the V and J genes are those of that table, whereas D and trimming came from the DNA. The sample carries approximately 100,000 clones, around three quarters recorded once. Germline trimming cut 5 bases from V and 6 bases from J; bases unmatched to any gene: 7. Per germline, CDR1 MNHEY and CDR2 SMNVEV (reference sequence). CDR3 length equals 16 residues. As to this clone: Its matching antigen is unknown.

Source material: PBMCs. This sequence was found in a female donor in good health and CMV-seropositive. V is TRBV27 and J is TRBJ2-1; TRBD2 agrees at 13 bases. Written as DNA, the CDR3 is TGTGCCAGCAGTCCGACTAGCGGGGGGCCTTTCAATGAGCAGTTCTTC. It encodes CASSPTSGGPFNEQFF.